What follows are 29 T cell receptor beta chains derived from one specimen sequenced in a study of shared clonotypes between healthy human individuals (TCRdb year 2020). Library preparation used the immunoSEQ multiplex PCR assay. Held by TCRdb, this immuneACCESS table contains in-frame sequences only and omits some clones. Under half of the omission traces to an unresolved V gene where checked; the cause of the rest is unknown. This sample has 950,000 to 1,100,000 clones in its table, and about 80% of those were observed once. The ten top clones hold roughly 0.62% of the sample. What was sequenced was memory CD4+ T cells from PBMCs. Read against the paper, the sample's cell subset or site label means: CD45RA-negative fraction. These receptors all stem from a man aged 18 to 29 in good health. Some clones in this sample may be carry-over from other donors' samples.

The CDR3 reads CASSLDRVREQYF. The CDR3 DNA sequence: TGCGCCAGCAGCTTGGACAGGGTAAGGGAGCAGTACTTC. This chain joins TRBV5-1 and TRBJ2-7, with D perhaps TRBD1 (6 bases). CDR1 and CDR2 (germline): SGHRS, YFSETQ. V shed 0 bases and J shed 7 bases, with 11 bases lying between them. The CDR3 sequence is 13 residues long.

The chain couples TRBV7-8 to TRBJ1-1; TRBD1 matches 9 bases. The CDR3 has 15 amino acids. The germline CDR1 and CDR2 sequences are SGHVS and FQNEAQ. Losses at the gene ends were 5 bases for V and 4 bases for J; bases not matched to a gene: 8. CDR3 region: CASSRGQGRGTEAFF. The DNA of the CDR3 is TGTGCCAGCAGCAGAGGACAGGGGCGTGGCACTGAAGCTTTCTTT.

This clone was detected once. The chain is built from TRBV6-1 and TRBJ2-5; D may match TRBD1 or TRBD2 (5 bases each). The germline gives CDR1 MNHNS, CDR2 SASEGT. Between the trimmed V and J ends, which lost 3 bases and 4 bases, there was a span of 9 bases. CDR3 length: 13 amino acids. The CDR3 reads CASSDQGRETQYF. The CDR3 nucleotides read TGTGCCAGCAGTGACCAGGGACGAGAGACCCAGTACTTC.

The rearrangement links TRBV5-4 to TRBJ1-2; 9 bases map to TRBD1. Germline V CDR1 and CDR2: SGHNT, YYREEE (reference sequence). Trimming at V came to 4 bases and at J to 5 bases, leaving 6 bases not matched to a gene. This CDR3 comprises 14 residues. CDR3 sequence (DNA): TGTGCCAGCAGCGGGCCGGGACAGGGATATGGCTACACCTTC. Its protein is CASSGPGQGYGYTF.

The chain carries TRBV28 and TRBJ1-1, with 7 bases identical to TRBD1. The CDR3 extends over 15 amino acids. V was clipped by 7 bases and J by 0 bases; unmatched bases: 8. Germline-derived CDR1 and CDR2 are MDHEN and SYDVKM. The CDR3 coding sequence is TGTGCCAGCACCCGGCCGGGACAGATGAACACTGAAGCTTTCTTT. It translates to CASTRPGQMNTEAFF. Combining the CDR3 with reference TRBV28 and TRBJ1-1 gives the whole variable domain DVKVTQSSRYLVKRTGEKVFLECVQDMDHENMFWYRQDPGLGLRLIYFSYDVKMKEKGDIPEGYSVSREKKERFSLILESASTNQTSMYLCASTRPGQMNTEAFFGQGTRLTVV.

The V call is TRBV9, the J call TRBJ2-3, with D unresolved. The CDR3 has 15 amino acids. CDR1 and CDR2 from the germline V gene are SGDLS and YYNGEE. V was cut by 3 bases and J by 0 bases, with 11 bases left in between. This chain's CDR3 is CASSASTTSTDTQYF. As DNA, the CDR3 is TGTGCCAGCAGCGCCTCGACAACCAGCACAGATACGCAGTATTTT.

This chain uses TRBV27 with TRBJ2-2, with 12 bases that match TRBD2. From germline, CDR1 is MNHEY and CDR2 SMNVEV (reference sequence). V lost 3 bases, J lost 6 bases, and 11 bases stayed unmatched. The CDR3 sequence is 18 residues long. The CDR3 loop is CASSLGTSGRIISGELFF. CDR3 bases: TGTGCCAGCAGTTTGGGGACTAGCGGGCGCATAATATCCGGGGAGCTGTTTTTT.

This chain joins TRBV4-1 and TRBJ2-7, with 10 bases that match TRBD2. The CDR3 is 17 amino acids. Germline V gene sequence: CDR1 MGHRA, CDR2 YSYEKL. Germline trimming cut 1 base from V and 0 bases from J; bases unmatched to any gene: 6. The CDR3 DNA reads TGCGCCAGCAGCCAAGTAACTAGCGGGGCTTACTCCTACGAGCAGTACTTC. It encodes CASSQVTSGAYSYEQYF.

The chain links TRBV28 to TRBJ2-5; D perhaps matches TRBD1 (6 bases). The germline V and J ends were trimmed by 2 bases and 3 bases, with 13 bases remaining between them. The germline gives CDR1 MDHEN, CDR2 SYDVKM. This CDR3 region has 15 residues. The chain's CDR3 is CASSLRGTGKETQYF. The CDR3 DNA follows: TGTGCCAGCAGTTTACGGGGAACAGGGAAAGAGACCCAGTACTTC.

This clone was observed once. V usage is TRBV6-1 and J usage is TRBJ2-7; D not certain. The CDR3 is made up of 14 amino acids. Trimming shortened V by 9 bases and J by 3 bases, and 18 bases separated the two germline ends. CDR1 and CDR2 (germline): MNHNS, SASEGT. The CDR3 loop reads CASGMARHSYEQYF. DNA for the CDR3: TGTGCCAGTGGGATGGCCAGGCACAGCTACGAGCAGTACTTC.

The chain recombines TRBV28 with TRBJ2-3; D could derive from TRBD1 or TRBD2 (5 bases each). Germline V gene sequence: CDR1 MDHEN, CDR2 SYDVKM. Trimming stripped 6 bases from V and 6 bases from J, with 25 bases between. This CDR3 has 17 residues. DNA of the CDR3: TGTGCCAGCAGCCTACAGGTCGGGGCAGGGAGATTGGATACGCAGTATTTT. Translated, it gives CASSLQVGAGRLDTQYF. The full variable domain, its missing parts supplied by reference TRBV28 and TRBJ2-3, is DVKVTQSSRYLVKRTGEKVFLECVQDMDHENMFWYRQDPGLGLRLIYFSYDVKMKEKGDIPEGYSVSREKKERFSLILESASTNQTSMYLCASSLQVGAGRLDTQYFGPGTRLTVL.

About this clone: Other nucleotide sequences in the sample specify the same CDR3. V usage is TRBV28 and J usage is TRBJ2-3; D remains unclear. Looked up from germline, CDR1 is MDHEN and CDR2 is SYDVKM. CDR3 length equals 11 residues. Trimming took off 2 bases at V and 6 bases at J, with 3 bases between the two ends. The CDR3 spells CASSLKDTQYF. The CDR3 DNA reads TGTGCCAGCAGTTTAAAGGATACGCAGTATTTT.

This clone was detected once. The chain is built from TRBV18 and TRBJ2-3; D remains ambiguous. Per the germline V gene, CDR1 is KGHSH and CDR2 is LQKENI. The CDR3 runs to 14 residues. V shed 3 bases and J shed 2 bases, with 9 bases lying between them. CDR3 DNA: TGTGCCAGCTCACCGAAACAGTTCACAGATACGCAGTATTTT. Its translation is CASSPKQFTDTQYF.

This sequence joins TRBV4-2 and TRBJ2-7; a weak D match, TRBD1 (6 bases). Germline CDR1 is LGHNA and CDR2 is YNFKEQ. Trimming took 0 bases from V and 2 from J, leaving 14 bases between them. The CDR3 is 16 residues long. This CDR3 reads CASSQDGGDRTYEQYF. The DNA for the CDR3 is TGTGCCAGCAGCCAAGATGGGGGAGACAGGACCTACGAGCAGTACTTC.

V gene TRBV5-1 combines with J gene TRBJ2-2, with TRBD1 matching over 10 bases. The V and J ends lost 4 bases and 7 bases, in that order; junction bases with no gene match: 4. The CDR3 runs to 14 residues. In germline, CDR1 is SGHRS, CDR2 YFSETQ. CDR3 nucleotide sequence: TGCGCCAGCAGCCCAGGGACAGGGGTCGGGGAGCTGTTTTTT. Translated: CASSPGTGVGELFF.

The J gene is TRBJ2-7, the V gene TRBV7-9; no clear D gene. Germline assignment: CDR1 SEHNR and CDR2 FQNEAQ (reference sequence). Deletions cut 1 base from V and 0 bases from J, with 10 bases between. This CDR3 spans 15 amino acids. The CDR3 coding sequence is TGTGCCAGCAGCTTAGGGTCGGCCAGCTCCTACGAGCAGTACTTC. This gives the protein CASSLGSASSYEQYF.

CDR3 sequence reads: CASSTINQETQYF. CDR3 sequence (DNA): TGTGCCAGCAGCACGATTAACCAAGAGACCCAGTACTTC. V and J are TRBV7-9 and TRBJ2-5; D gene unclear. The germline CDR1 and CDR2 sequences are SEHNR and FQNEAQ (reference sequence). The germline V and J ends were trimmed by 5 bases and 0 bases, with 7 bases remaining between them. The CDR3 spans 13 residues.

The V gene is TRBV13, the J gene TRBJ1-3; 10 nucleotides agree with TRBD1. The V gene's germline CDR1 is PRHDT and CDR2 FYEKMQ (reference sequence). With V trimmed by 4 bases and J by 0 bases, 9 bases remained unmatched. This CDR3 comprises 18 residues. In DNA form, the CDR3 reads TGTGCCAGCAGCTACCGGGACAGGGGTCCTAGCTCTGGAAACACCATATATTTT. It is translated as CASSYRDRGPSSGNTIYF.

The chain links TRBV30 to TRBJ2-2; 7 nucleotides match TRBD1. Germline CDR1 is GTSNPN and CDR2 is SVGIG (reference sequence). The CDR3 sequence is 13 residues long. The CDR3 sequence: CGGQRSLTGELFF. The CDR3 DNA reads TGTGGGGGACAGCGATCCTTGACCGGGGAGCTGTTTTTT.

V and J are TRBV14 and TRBJ1-4; D is uncertain. Germline V gives CDR1 SGHDN, CDR2 FVKESK. The CDR3 extends over 16 amino acids. Trimming pared 0 bases from V and 8 bases from J, leaving 16 bases between. The DNA for the CDR3 is TGTGCCAGCAGCCAAGATCGTTCCGGGGTGGGAGAAAAACTGTTTTTT. Translated: CASSQDRSGVGEKLFF.

The chain recombines TRBV6-6 with TRBJ2-7; 8 bases align to TRBD2. CDR1 is MNHNY, CDR2 SVGAGI, per germline (reference sequence). The V gene end was trimmed by 2 bases and the J gene end by 2 bases; junction bases not matched to a gene: 5. The length of the CDR3 is 15 residues. CDR3 sequence (DNA): TGTGCCAGCAGTTACGGCCTAGCGGGTCCCTACGAGCAGTACTTC. Amino acid sequence: CASSYGLAGPYEQYF.

This clone came up once. The chain couples TRBV7-9 to TRBJ2-5; D call uncertain. This CDR3 contains 11 residues. CDR1 and CDR2 (germline): SEHNR, FQNEAQ (reference sequence). V shed 6 bases and J shed 5 bases, with 7 bases lying between them. The CDR3 loop is CASRLYETQYF. CDR3 coding DNA: TGTGCCAGCAGACTGTACGAGACCCAGTACTTC.

This chain connects TRBV9 to TRBJ1-2; TRBD1 agrees at 7 bases. With 0 bases clipped from V and 8 bases from J, the junction kept 4 bases outside the gene matches. This CDR3 has 13 amino acids. Germline CDR1 reads SGDLS; CDR2 reads YYNGEE. This chain's CDR3 is CASSVEGTVGYTF. CDR3 sequence (DNA): TGTGCCAGCAGCGTAGAGGGGACAGTCGGCTACACCTTC.

The genes are TRBV6-5 and TRBJ1-3, with TRBD1 as a possible D gene (6 bases). From germline, CDR1 is MNHEY and CDR2 SVGAGI. The ends were cut back, 2 bases at V and 0 bases at J, with 8 bases in the middle. There are 15 residues in the CDR3. CDR3 loop: CASSYGGASGNTIYF. CDR3 sequence (DNA): TGTGCCAGCAGTTACGGGGGCGCCTCTGGAAACACCATATATTTT.

V usage is TRBV5-1 and J usage is TRBJ1-4; 8 bases match TRBD1. CDR1 and CDR2 from the germline V gene are SGHRS and YFSETQ. The trim removed 5 bases at V and 4 bases at J, leaving 10 bases unmatched. The CDR3 length is 16 residues. CDR3 amino acids: CASRRRTTGDNEKLFF. CDR3 sequence (DNA): TGCGCCAGCAGAAGAAGGACGACAGGGGATAATGAAAAACTGTTTTTT.

The chain uses TRBV30 and TRBJ1-2; the D is unclear. V shed 5 bases and J shed 8 bases, with 9 bases lying between them. CDR3 length equals 10 residues. Germline V lookup: CDR1 GTSNPN, CDR2 SVGIG (reference sequence). The CDR3 DNA is TGTGCCTGGTTTCGCAACGGCTACACCTTC. It encodes CAWFRNGYTF.

This chain connects TRBV9 to TRBJ1-4; possible D gene TRBD1, 6 bases. CDR3 length: 15 amino acids. Trimming took off 2 bases at V and 5 bases at J, with 13 bases between the two ends. Germline CDR1 reads SGDLS; CDR2 reads YYNGEE. The CDR3 coding sequence is TGTGCCAGCAGCGTCCTGGGGGGGCGGAATGAAAAACTGTTTTTT. Encoded protein: CASSVLGGRNEKLFF.

The J gene is TRBJ1-2, the V gene TRBV6-1; possible D gene TRBD1, 5 bases. The V gene lost 4 bases and the J gene lost 1 base, with 13 bases spanning the gap. The CDR3 runs 15 residues. Germline V lookup: CDR1 MNHNS, CDR2 SASEGT. CDR3 DNA sequence: TGTGCCAGCAGTGGGAGATCCCAGGGTAACTATGGCTACACCTTC. It yields the protein CASSGRSQGNYGYTF.

As for this clone: The sample carries other DNA sequences with the same CDR3. The chain carries TRBV28 and TRBJ2-7, with D perhaps TRBD2 (6 bases). Germline CDR1 reads MDHEN; CDR2 reads SYDVKM. This CDR3 region has 14 residues. V lost 3 bases and J lost 3, with 12 bases in between. The CDR3 DNA sequence: TGTGCCAGCAGTTTGGGAGGCTCCATCTACGAGCAGTACTTC. Its protein is CASSLGGSIYEQYF.